The rows below give T cell receptor beta chains drawn from one sample of a study of shared clonotypes between healthy human individuals. The method was immunoSEQ multiplex PCR; TCRdb's version includes in-frame clones alone and lacks a portion of them. The profile shows millions of clones, roughly nine tenths of them singletons. The source material was naive CD4+ T cells sorted from blood. Receptor source: a man younger than 35 in good health. Each CDR3 is given with its conserved first and last residue. D genes are given only for firm matches. The size of a clone is reported for some rows only, either as once, few or many, or as a class for expanded clones.

D gene	CDR3 length	V gene	J gene	clone size	CDR3 DNA	CDR3 protein
TRBD1	15	TRBV5-1	TRBJ1-1	few	TGCGCCAGCAGCCTCGGGGGACAGGGAAACACTGAAGCTTTCTTT	CASSLGGQGNTEAFF
-	11	TRBV28	TRBJ2-1	-	TGTGCCAGCAGTCTGCGGAATGAGCAGTTCTTC	CASSLRNEQFF
-	16	TRBV5-1	TRBJ2-5	-	TGCGCCAGCAGCTTGGCCTCTACGGGGGCCCAAGAGACCCAGTACTTC	CASSLASTGAQETQYF
-	12	TRBV25-1	TRBJ1-4	-	TGTGCCAGCAGGAGCGCTAATGAAAAACTGTTTTTT	CASRSANEKLFF
-	14	TRBV19	TRBJ2-4	-	TGTGCCAGTAGTGTCAGGGGAGCCAAAAACATTCAGTACTTC	CASSVRGAKNIQYF
-	14	TRBV7-2	TRBJ1-1	-	TGTGCCAGCAGCCCCCTAGGGGGTGACACTGAAGCTTTCTTT	CASSPLGGDTEAFF
TRBD1	16	TRBV7-9	TRBJ1-2	-	TGTGCCAGCAGCCCGCTCGACAGGGGTATAAACTATGGCTACACCTTC	CASSPLDRGINYGYTF
-	13	TRBV27	TRBJ2-5	-	TGTGCCAGCCCCGCACCATCTAAAGAGACCCAGTACTTC	CASPAPSKETQYF
-	14	TRBV29-1	TRBJ2-3	-	TGCAGCGTCGCCGGGGCCAGCGGCACAGATACGCAGTATTTT	CSVAGASGTDTQYF
-	15	TRBV11-2	TRBJ1-1	-	TGTGCCAGCAGCCGCTTGGGGGGACTCAACACTGAAGCTTTCTTT	CASSRLGGLNTEAFF
TRBD1	14	TRBV2	TRBJ1-4	-	TGTGCCAGCAGTACGGACAGGTTGGGGGAAAAACTGTTTTTT	CASSTDRLGEKLFF
TRBD2	14	TRBV2	TRBJ2-3	-	TGTGCCAGCACGGCTAGCGGTATAGCGGATACGCAGTATTTT	CASTASGIADTQYF
TRBD2	15	TRBV5-4	TRBJ2-7	-	TGTGCCAGCACCCTCGGGGGGGGACTTGCCTACGAGCAGTACTTC	CASTLGGGLAYEQYF
-	12	TRBV18	TRBJ1-2	-	TGTGCCAGCTCACCCGACCAGAAAGGCTACACCTTC	CASSPDQKGYTF
TRBD1	13	TRBV5-6	TRBJ1-3	-	TGTGCCAGCAGGACGACAGGGGGACACACCATATATTTT	CASRTTGGHTIYF
TRBD2	15	TRBV27	TRBJ2-6	-	TGTGCCAGCAAGCTAGCGGACTCTGGGGCCAACGTCCTGACTTTC	CASKLADSGANVLTF
-	15	TRBV19	TRBJ1-3	-	TGTGCCAGTAGTATTAGTGCAGCAGGAAGAAACACCATATATTTT	CASSISAAGRNTIYF
-	15	TRBV4-1	TRBJ2-2	-	TGCGCCAGCAGCCAACCTCACTATATTTCCGGGGAGCTGTTTTTT	CASSQPHYISGELFF
-	13	TRBV5-1	TRBJ2-7	-	TGCGCCAGCAGCTCGACGGGCCCCTACGAGCAGTACTTC	CASSSTGPYEQYF
-	18	TRBV1	TRBJ2-7	-	TGCACCAGCAGCATTACCACGCTAAGTGGGACATGGTGCTACGAGCAGTACTTC	CTSSITTLSGTWCYEQYF
-	15	TRBV7-2	TRBJ2-5	-	TGTGCCAGCAGCCCTACAGGGAATCCGCGAGAGACCCAGTACTTC	CASSPTGNPRETQYF
-	17	TRBV6-1	TRBJ2-7	-	TGTGCCAGCAGTGAATTGGGAAGAAAAGACAGGACCTACGAGCAGTACTTC	CASSELGRKDRTYEQYF
-	15	TRBV11-2	TRBJ2-5	-	TGTGCCAGCAGCTTAGGGGGTAAGAGGGCGGCGACCCAGTACTTC	CASSLGGKRAATQYF
TRBD2	17	TRBV9	TRBJ2-2	-	TGTGCCAGCAGCCTTGGAGGACTAGCGGGAGTCGCCGGGGAGCTGTTTTTT	CASSLGGLAGVAGELFF
TRBD1	14	TRBV28	TRBJ2-7	once	TGTGCCAGCAGCACGACAGGGAAATCCTACGAGCAGTACTTC	CASSTTGKSYEQYF
-	13	TRBV10-3	TRBJ2-3	-	TGTGCCATCAGTGGGGAACAGGGCGGTACGCAGTATTTT	CAISGEQGGTQYF
-	14	TRBV6-1	TRBJ1-4	-	TGTGCCAGTACCGCCGGGGGGGGCGTTGAAAAACTGTTTTTT	CASTAGGGVEKLFF
TRBD1	15	TRBV28	TRBJ2-5	once	TGTGCCAGCAGCCCTCTAACAGGGGGCCGAGAGACCCAGTACTTC	CASSPLTGGRETQYF
TRBD1	14	TRBV10-3	TRBJ1-5	-	TGTGCCATCAGTTGGGACAGGGATGTTCAGCCCCAGCATTTT	CAISWDRDVQPQHF
TRBD2	19	TRBV10-3	TRBJ2-3	-	TGTGCCATCAGTGAGGGACTAGCGGGAACAACTACTAGCACAGATACGCAGTATTTT	CAISEGLAGTTTSTDTQYF
TRBD1	13	TRBV10-3	TRBJ1-5	-	TGTGCCATCTCCGGACAGGCCAATCAGCCCCAGCATTTT	CAISGQANQPQHF
-	14	TRBV12-5	TRBJ2-7	few	TGTGCTAGTGGCTTGGGGCAGGGCCCCTACGAGCAGTACTTC	CASGLGQGPYEQYF
TRBD2	15	TRBV11-3	TRBJ2-2	once	TGTGCCAGCAGCTCCGGACTAGCGGGGATCGGGGAGCTGTTTTTT	CASSSGLAGIGELFF
-	20	TRBV5-1	TRBJ2-3	-	TGCGCCAGCAGCTCTACTGGAGGGAGCTCAGGGGGTGGGAGCACAGATACGCAGTATTTT	CASSSTGGSSGGGSTDTQYF
-	12	TRBV30	TRBJ1-3	-	TGTGCTTCGGGCGCTCGTGGAAACACCATATATTTT	CASGARGNTIYF
-	13	TRBV19	TRBJ1-5	once	TGTGCCAGTAGAGGGGGTCAAAATCAGCCCCAGCATTTT	CASRGGQNQPQHF
TRBD2	15	TRBV6-6	TRBJ2-1	once	TGTGCCAGCAGTGTGCGGCTAGCGGGAGTCCATGAGCAGTTCTTC	CASSVRLAGVHEQFF
-	11	TRBV7-8	TRBJ2-7	-	TGTGCCAGCAGCCACGCGAACGAGCAGTACTTC	CASSHANEQYF
TRBD1	14	TRBV5-4	TRBJ1-2	-	TGTGCCAGCAGCTTGGTAGGGGGCGGATATGGCTACACCTTC	CASSLVGGGYGYTF
-	12	TRBV28	TRBJ2-3	-	TGTGCCAGCAGTCTTACGCCGGGTACGCAGTATTTT	CASSLTPGTQYF
-	15	TRBV7-2	TRBJ2-2	-	TGTGCCAGCAGCTTTTTAGGCGGCCCGGGTGGGGAGCTGTTTTTT	CASSFLGGPGGELFF
-	13	TRBV21-1	TRBJ2-7	-	TGTGCCAGCAGCATTGGCCAGCCCTACGAGCAGTACTTC	CASSIGQPYEQYF
-	15	TRBV6-1	TRBJ2-7	-	TGTGCCAGCAGATCTGTTTTTAAGCAATCCTACGAGCAGTACTTC	CASRSVFKQSYEQYF
-	15	TRBV7-2	TRBJ2-1	-	TGTGCCAGCAGCTTAAGCGGGCCCGGAGTCAATGAGCAGTTCTTC	CASSLSGPGVNEQFF
TRBD1	13	TRBV2	TRBJ2-2	few	TGTGCCAGCAGTCAGCAGGGGGCCGGGGAGCTGTTTTTT	CASSQQGAGELFF
-	14	TRBV5-1	TRBJ2-5	once	TGCGCCAGCAGCTCCGGAGGAGCGAAAGAGACCCAGTACTTC	CASSSGGAKETQYF
-	15	TRBV6-5	TRBJ2-6	-	TGTGCCAGCAGTTATGGAGTCTCTGGGGCCAACGTCCTGACTTTC	CASSYGVSGANVLTF
-	13	TRBV7-8	TRBJ1-5	few	TGTGCCAGCAGCTTAGATTTGGGTCAGCCCCAGCATTTT	CASSLDLGQPQHF
TRBD2	15	TRBV5-6	TRBJ2-1	-	TGTGCCAGCAGCTCGCGGGGGATCTCCTACAATGAGCAGTTCTTC	CASSSRGISYNEQFF
-	14	TRBV6-4	TRBJ2-6	-	TGTGCCAGCAGCCCAGACTCTGGGGCCAACGTCCTGACTTTC	CASSPDSGANVLTF
TRBD1	19	TRBV7-9	TRBJ1-2	-	TGTGCCAGCAGCGGTATTACCCTGAGGGGGCTCGGGCGTGTAGGAGGCTACACCTTC	CASSGITLRGLGRVGGYTF
TRBD1	17	TRBV7-8	TRBJ1-5	-	TGTGCCAGCGCGGCCATGGGACAGGGGGCCCCCAATCAGCCCCAGCATTTT	CASAAMGQGAPNQPQHF
TRBD1	15	TRBV28	TRBJ1-2	-	TGTGCCAGCAGTTCAGGGGGCGGGTCGAACTATGGCTACACCTTC	CASSSGGGSNYGYTF
-	16	TRBV7-3	TRBJ2-1	-	TGTGCCAGCAGCTCAGGTCGACAGTGGGAGAACAATGAGCAGTTCTTC	CASSSGRQWENNEQFF
-	15	TRBV5-1	TRBJ2-1	once	TGCGCCAGCAGCTTGGTCGCCTTAGAGGGGAATGAGCAGTTCTTC	CASSLVALEGNEQFF